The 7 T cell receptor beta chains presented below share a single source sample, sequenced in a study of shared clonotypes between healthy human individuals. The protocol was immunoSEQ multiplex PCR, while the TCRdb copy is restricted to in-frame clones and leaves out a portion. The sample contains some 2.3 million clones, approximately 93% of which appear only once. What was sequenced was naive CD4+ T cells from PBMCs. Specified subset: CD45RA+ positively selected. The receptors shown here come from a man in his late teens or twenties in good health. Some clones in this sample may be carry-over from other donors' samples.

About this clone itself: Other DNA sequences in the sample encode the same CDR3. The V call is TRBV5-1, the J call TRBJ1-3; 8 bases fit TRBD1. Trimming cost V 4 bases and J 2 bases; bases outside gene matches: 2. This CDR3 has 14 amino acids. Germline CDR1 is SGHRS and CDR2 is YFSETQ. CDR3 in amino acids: CASSLGQAGNTIYF. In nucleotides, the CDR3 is TGCGCCAGCAGCCTGGGACAGGCTGGAAACACCATATATTTT.

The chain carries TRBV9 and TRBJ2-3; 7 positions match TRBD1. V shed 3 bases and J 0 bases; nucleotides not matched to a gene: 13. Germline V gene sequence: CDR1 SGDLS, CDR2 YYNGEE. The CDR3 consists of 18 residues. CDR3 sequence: CASSDPQYRGFSTDTQYF. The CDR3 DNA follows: TGTGCCAGCAGCGACCCACAATACAGGGGATTTAGCACAGATACGCAGTATTTT.

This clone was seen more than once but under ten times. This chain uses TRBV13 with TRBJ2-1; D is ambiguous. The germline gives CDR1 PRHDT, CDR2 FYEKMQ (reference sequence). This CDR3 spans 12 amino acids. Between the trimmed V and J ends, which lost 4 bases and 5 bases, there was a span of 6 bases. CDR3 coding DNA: TGTGCCAGCAGCTGGAACCACAATGAGCAGTTCTTC. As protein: CASSWNHNEQFF.

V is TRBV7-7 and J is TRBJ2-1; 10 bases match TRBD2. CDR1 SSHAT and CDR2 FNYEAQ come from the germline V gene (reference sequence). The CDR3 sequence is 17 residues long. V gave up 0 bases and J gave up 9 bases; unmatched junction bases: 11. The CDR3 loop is CASSLAVGAGGSGEQFF. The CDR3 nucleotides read TGTGCCAGCAGCTTAGCGGTGGGAGCGGGAGGGTCTGGTGAGCAGTTCTTC.

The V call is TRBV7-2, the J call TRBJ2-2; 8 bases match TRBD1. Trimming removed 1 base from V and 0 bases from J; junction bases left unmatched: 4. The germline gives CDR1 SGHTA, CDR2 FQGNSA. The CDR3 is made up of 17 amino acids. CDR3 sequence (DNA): TGTGCCAGCAGCTTAGGACAGGGGAGACCGAACACCGGGGAGCTGTTTTTT. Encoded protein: CASSLGQGRPNTGELFF.

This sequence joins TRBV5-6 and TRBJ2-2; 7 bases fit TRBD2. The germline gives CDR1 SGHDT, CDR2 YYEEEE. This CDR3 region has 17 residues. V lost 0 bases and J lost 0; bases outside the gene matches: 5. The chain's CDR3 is CASSLGQRGTNTGELFF. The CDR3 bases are TGTGCCAGCAGCTTGGGACAGCGGGGCACGAACACCGGGGAGCTGTTTTTT.

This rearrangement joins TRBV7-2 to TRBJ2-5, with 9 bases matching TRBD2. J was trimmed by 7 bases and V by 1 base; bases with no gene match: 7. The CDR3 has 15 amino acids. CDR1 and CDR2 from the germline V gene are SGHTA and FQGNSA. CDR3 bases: TGTGCCAGCAGCTTAGGCCTGCCGGGACTAGCGACCCAGTACTTC. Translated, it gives CASSLGLPGLATQYF.